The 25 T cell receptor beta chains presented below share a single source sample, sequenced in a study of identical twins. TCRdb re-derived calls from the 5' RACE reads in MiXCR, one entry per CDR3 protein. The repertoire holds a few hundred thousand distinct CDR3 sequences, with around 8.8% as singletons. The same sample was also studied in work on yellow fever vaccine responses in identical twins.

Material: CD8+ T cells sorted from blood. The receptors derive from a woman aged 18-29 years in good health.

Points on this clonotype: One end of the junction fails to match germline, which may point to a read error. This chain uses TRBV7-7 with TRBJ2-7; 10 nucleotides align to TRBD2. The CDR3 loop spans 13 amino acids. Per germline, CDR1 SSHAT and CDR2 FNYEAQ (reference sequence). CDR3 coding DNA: TGTGCTAGCAGCTCCGGACTAGCGGACGAGCAGTACTTC. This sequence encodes CASSSGLADEQYF.

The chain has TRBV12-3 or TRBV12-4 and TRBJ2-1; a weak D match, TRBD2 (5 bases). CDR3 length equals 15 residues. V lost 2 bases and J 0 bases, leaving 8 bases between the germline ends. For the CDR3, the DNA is TGTGCCAGCAGTTTATTAGCGATCTCCTACAATGAGCAGTTCTTC. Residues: CASSLLAISYNEQFF.

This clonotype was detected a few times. CDR3 region: CASSFQGANEQYF. CDR3 DNA sequence: TGTGCCAGCAGTTTCCAGGGGGCGAACGAGCAGTACTTC. This chain links TRBV12-3 or TRBV12-4 with TRBJ2-7, with TRBD1 identical over 8 bases. Losses at the gene ends were 3 bases for V and 5 bases for J; bases not matched to a gene: 3. This CDR3 is built from 13 residues.

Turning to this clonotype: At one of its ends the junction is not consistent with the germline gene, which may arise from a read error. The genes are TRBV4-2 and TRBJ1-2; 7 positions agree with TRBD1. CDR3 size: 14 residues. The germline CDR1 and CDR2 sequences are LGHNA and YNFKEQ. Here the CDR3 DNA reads TGTGCCAGCAGCGAAGAGGACAGGTTAGGGGGCTACACCTTC. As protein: CASSEEDRLGGYTF.

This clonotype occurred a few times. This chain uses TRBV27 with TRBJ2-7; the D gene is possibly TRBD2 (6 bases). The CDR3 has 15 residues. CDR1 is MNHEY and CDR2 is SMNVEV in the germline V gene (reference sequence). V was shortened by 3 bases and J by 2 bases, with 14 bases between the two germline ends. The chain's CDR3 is CASSLVWRGPYEQYF. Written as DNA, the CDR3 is TGTGCCAGCAGTTTGGTCTGGCGGGGCCCCTACGAGCAGTACTTC.

In DNA, the CDR3 is TGTGCCAGCAGTTACATGACGGGGCTATTGAACACTGAAGCTTTCTTT. This sequence encodes CASSYMTGLLNTEAFF. V usage is TRBV7-2 and J usage is TRBJ1-1, with a tentative D call TRBD1 (5 bases). Trimming cost V 6 bases and J 0 bases, with 17 bases left between them. The CDR3 loop spans 16 amino acids. Germline V CDR1 and CDR2: SGHTA, FQGNSA.

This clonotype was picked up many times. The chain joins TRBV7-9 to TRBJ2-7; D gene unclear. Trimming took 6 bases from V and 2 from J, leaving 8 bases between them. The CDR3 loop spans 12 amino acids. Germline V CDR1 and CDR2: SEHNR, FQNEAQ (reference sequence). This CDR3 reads CASSSTAYEQYF. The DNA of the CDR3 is TGTGCCAGCAGTTCGACGGCCTACGAGCAGTACTTC.

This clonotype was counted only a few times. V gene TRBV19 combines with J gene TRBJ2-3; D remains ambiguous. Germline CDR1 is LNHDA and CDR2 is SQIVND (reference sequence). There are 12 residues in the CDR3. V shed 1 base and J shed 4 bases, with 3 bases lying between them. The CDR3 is CASSIGPDTQYF. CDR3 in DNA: TGTGCCAGTAGTATAGGTCCAGATACGCAGTATTTT.

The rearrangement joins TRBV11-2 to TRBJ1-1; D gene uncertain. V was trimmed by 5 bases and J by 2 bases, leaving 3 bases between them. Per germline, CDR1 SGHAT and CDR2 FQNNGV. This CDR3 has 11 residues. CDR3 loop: CASSHNTEAFF. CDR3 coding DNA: TGTGCCAGCAGCCATAACACTGAAGCTTTCTTT.

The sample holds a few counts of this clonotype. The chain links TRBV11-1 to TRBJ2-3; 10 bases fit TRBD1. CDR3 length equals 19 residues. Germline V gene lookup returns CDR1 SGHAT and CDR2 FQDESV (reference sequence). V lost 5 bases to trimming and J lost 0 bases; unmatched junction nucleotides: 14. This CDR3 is CASSPRGGQGPLSTDTQYF. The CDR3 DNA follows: TGTGCCAGCAGCCCCCGCGGGGGACAGGGGCCTTTAAGCACAGATACGCAGTATTTT.

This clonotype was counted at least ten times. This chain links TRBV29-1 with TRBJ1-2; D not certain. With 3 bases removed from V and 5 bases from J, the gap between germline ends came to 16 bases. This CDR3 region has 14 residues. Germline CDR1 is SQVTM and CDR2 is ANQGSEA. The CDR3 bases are TGCAGCGTTGATTCGTTCGGAGCTATTTATGGCTACACCTTC. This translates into CSVDSFGAIYGYTF.

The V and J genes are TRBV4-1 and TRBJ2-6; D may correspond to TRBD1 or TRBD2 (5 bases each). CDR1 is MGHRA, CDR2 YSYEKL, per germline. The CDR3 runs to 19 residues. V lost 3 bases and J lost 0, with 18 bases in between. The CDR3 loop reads CASSQSSQGASSGANVLTF. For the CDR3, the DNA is TGCGCCAGCAGCCAGTCAAGCCAGGGAGCCTCCTCTGGGGCCAACGTCCTGACTTTC.

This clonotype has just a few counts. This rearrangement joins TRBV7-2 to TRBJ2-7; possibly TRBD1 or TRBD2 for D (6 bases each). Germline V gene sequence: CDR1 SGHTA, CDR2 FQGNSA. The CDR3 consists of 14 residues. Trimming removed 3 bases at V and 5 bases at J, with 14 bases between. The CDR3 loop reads CASSFSRGRDEQYF. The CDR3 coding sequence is TGTGCCAGCAGCTTTTCTCGGGGGCGCGACGAGCAGTACTTC.

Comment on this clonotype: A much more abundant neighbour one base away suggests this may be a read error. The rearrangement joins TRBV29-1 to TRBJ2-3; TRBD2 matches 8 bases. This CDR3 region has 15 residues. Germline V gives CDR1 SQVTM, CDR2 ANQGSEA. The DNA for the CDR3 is TGCAGCGTTGAATATAGCGGGGACTACACAGATACGCGGTATTTT. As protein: CSVEYSGDYTDTRYF.

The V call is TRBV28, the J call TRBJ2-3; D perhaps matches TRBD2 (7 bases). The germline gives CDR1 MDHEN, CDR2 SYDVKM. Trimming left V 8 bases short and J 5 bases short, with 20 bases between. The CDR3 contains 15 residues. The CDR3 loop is CASLGGGGFGDTQYF. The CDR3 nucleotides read TGTGCCAGCCTTGGGGGGGGGGGCTTTGGAGATACGCAGTATTTT.

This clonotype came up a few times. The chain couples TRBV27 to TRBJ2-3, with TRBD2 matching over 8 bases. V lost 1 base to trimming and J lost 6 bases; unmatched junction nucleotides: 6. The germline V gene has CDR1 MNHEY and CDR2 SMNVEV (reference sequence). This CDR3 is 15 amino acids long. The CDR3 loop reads CASSLFSGGQDTQYF. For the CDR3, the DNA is TGTGCCAGCAGTTTATTCTCGGGAGGGCAGGATACGCAGTATTTT.

CDR3 region: CSVEDLTVVEAFF. The CDR3 DNA follows: TGCAGCGTTGAAGACCTGACGGTGGTTGAAGCTTTCTTT. The chain uses TRBV29-1 and TRBJ1-1; no firm D call. The CDR3 has 13 residues. CDR1 and CDR2 (germline): SQVTM, ANQGSEA. With 0 bases removed from V and 7 bases from J, the gap between germline ends came to 12 bases.

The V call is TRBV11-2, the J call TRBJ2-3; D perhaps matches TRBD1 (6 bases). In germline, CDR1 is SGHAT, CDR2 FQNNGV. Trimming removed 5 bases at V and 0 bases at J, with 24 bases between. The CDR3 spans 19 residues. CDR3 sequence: CASSLSAFATGLSTDTQYF. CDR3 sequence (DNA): TGTGCCAGCAGCCTGTCCGCCTTCGCGACAGGTCTCAGCACAGATACGCAGTATTTT.

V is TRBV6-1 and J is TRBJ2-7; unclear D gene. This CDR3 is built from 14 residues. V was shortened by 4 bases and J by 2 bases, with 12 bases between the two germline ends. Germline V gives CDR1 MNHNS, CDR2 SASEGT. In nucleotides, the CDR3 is TGTGCCAGCAGTGCCTGGGGAATAGCCTACGAGCAGTACTTC. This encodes CASSAWGIAYEQYF.

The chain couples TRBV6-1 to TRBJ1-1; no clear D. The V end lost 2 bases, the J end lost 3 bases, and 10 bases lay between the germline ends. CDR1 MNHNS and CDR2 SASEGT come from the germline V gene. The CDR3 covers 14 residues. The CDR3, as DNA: TGTGCCAGCAGTGAAAGGGTGGATTACACTGAAGCTTTCTTT. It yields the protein CASSERVDYTEAFF.

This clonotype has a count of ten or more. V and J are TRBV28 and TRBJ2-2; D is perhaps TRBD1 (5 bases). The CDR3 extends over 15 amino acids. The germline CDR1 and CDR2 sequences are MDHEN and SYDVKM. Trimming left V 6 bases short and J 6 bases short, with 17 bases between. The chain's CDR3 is CASSPTVNRAGELFF. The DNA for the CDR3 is TGTGCCAGCAGCCCGACAGTGAACAGAGCCGGGGAGCTGTTTTTT.

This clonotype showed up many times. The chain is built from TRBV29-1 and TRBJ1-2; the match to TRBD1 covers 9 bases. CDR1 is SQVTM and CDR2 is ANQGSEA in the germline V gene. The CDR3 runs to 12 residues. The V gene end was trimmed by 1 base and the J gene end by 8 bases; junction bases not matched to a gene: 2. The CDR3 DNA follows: TGCAGCGTTGAAGGGGACAGGGTCGGCTACACCTTC. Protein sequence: CSVEGDRVGYTF.

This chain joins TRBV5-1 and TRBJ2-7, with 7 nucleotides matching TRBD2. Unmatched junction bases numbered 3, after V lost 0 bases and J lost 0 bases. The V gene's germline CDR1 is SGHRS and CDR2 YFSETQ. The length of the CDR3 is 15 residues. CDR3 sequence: CASSLEGLPSYEQYF. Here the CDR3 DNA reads TGCGCCAGCAGCTTGGAGGGACTACCCTCCTACGAGCAGTACTTC.

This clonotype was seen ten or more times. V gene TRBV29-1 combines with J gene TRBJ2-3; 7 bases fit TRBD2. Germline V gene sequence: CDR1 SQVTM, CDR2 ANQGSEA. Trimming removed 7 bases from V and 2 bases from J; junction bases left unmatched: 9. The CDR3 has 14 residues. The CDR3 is CSAKRTSPTDTQYF. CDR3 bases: TGCAGCGCCAAAAGGACTAGTCCCACAGATACGCAGTATTTT.

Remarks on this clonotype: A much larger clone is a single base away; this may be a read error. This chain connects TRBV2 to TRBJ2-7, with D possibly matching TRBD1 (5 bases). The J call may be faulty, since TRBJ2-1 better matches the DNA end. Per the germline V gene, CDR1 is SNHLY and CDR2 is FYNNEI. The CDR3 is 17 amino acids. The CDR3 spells CASSEGAWGSNSYEQFF. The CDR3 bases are TGTGCCAGCAGTGAAGGGGCTTGGGGCAGTAACTCCTACGAGCAGTTCTTC.